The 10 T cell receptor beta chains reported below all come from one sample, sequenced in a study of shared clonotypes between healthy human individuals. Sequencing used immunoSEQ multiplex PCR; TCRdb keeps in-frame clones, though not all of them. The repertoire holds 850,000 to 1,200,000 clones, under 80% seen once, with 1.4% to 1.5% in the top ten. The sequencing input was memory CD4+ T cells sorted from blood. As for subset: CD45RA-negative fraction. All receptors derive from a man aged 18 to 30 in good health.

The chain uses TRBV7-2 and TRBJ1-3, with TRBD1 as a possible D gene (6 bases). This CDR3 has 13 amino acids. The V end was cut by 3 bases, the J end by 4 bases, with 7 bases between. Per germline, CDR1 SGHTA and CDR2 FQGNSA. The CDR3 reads CASSFDRGNTIYF. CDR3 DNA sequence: TGTGCCAGCAGCTTTGACAGGGGAAACACCATATATTTT. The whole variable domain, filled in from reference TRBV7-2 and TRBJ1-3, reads GAGVSQSPSNKVTEKGKDVELRCDPISGHTALYWYRQSLGQGLEFLIYFQGNSAPDKSGLPSDRFSAERTGGSVSTLTIQRTQQEDSAVYLCASSFDRGNTIYFGEGSWLTVV.

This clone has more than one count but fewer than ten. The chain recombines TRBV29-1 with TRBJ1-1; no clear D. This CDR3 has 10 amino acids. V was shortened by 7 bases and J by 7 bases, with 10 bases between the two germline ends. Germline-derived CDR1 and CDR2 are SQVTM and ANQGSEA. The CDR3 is CSAAEVEAFF. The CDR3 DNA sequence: TGCAGCGCCGCTGAGGTTGAAGCTTTCTTT.

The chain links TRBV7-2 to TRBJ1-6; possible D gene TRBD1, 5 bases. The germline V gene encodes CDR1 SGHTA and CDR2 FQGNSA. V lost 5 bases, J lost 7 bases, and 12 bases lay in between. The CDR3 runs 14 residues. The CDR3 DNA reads TGTGCCAGCAGCGTAGGGACGGGAAATTCACCCCTCCACTTT. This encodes CASSVGTGNSPLHF.

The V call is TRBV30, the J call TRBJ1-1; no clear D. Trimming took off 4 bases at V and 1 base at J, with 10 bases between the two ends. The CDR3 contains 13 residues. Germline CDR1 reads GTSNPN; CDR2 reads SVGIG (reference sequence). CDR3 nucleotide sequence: TGTGCCTGGAAGGAGCGCTCGAACACTGAAGCTTTCTTT. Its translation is CAWKERSNTEAFF.

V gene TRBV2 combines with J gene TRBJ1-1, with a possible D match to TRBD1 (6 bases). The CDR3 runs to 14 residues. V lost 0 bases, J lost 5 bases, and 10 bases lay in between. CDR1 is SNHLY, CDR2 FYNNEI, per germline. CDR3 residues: CASSEAQGGTEAFF. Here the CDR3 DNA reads TGTGCCAGCAGTGAAGCACAGGGTGGTACTGAAGCTTTCTTT.

The CDR3 sequence: CASSLGLAGAQETQYF. Here the CDR3 DNA reads TGTGCCAGCAGCCTCGGACTAGCGGGAGCCCAAGAGACCCAGTACTTC. The chain couples TRBV11-2 to TRBJ2-5; 13 bases map to TRBD2. The J segment lost 1 base and the V segment lost 5 bases, leaving 4 bases of the junction unmatched. CDR3 length: 16 amino acids. Germline V lookup: CDR1 SGHAT, CDR2 FQNNGV.

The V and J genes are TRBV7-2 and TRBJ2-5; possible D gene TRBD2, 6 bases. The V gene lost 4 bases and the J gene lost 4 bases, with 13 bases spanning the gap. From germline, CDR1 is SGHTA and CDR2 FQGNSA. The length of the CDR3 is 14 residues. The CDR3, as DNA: TGTGCCAGCAGCTCCCCGGGGACTCCAGAGACCCAGTACTTC. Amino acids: CASSSPGTPETQYF.

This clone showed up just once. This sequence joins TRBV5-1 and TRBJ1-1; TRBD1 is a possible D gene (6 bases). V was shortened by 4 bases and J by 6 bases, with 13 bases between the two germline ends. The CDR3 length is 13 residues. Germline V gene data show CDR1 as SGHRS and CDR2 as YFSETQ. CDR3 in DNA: TGCGCCAGCAGCGCGGACAGAAACTCTGAAGCTTTCTTT. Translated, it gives CASSADRNSEAFF. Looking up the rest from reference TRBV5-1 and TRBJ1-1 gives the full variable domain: KAGVTQTPRYLIKTRGQQVTLSCSPISGHRSVSWYQQTPGQGLQFLFEYFSETQRNKGNFPGRFSGRQFSNSRSEMNVSTLELGDSALYLCASSADRNSEAFFGQGTRLTVV.

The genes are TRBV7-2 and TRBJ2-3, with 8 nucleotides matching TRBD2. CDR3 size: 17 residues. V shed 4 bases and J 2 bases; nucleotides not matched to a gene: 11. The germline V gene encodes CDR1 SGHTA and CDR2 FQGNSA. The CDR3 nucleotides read TGTGCCAGCAGCTACGACTTGGGACTAGGGGACACAGATACGCAGTATTTT. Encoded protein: CASSYDLGLGDTDTQYF.

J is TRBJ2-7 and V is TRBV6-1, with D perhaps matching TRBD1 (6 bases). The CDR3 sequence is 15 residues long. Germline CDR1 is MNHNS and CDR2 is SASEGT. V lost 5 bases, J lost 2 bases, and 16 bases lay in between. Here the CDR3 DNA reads TGTGCCAGCAGTCCCTTAACCGGGACACCCTACGAGCAGTACTTC. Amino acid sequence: CASSPLTGTPYEQYF.